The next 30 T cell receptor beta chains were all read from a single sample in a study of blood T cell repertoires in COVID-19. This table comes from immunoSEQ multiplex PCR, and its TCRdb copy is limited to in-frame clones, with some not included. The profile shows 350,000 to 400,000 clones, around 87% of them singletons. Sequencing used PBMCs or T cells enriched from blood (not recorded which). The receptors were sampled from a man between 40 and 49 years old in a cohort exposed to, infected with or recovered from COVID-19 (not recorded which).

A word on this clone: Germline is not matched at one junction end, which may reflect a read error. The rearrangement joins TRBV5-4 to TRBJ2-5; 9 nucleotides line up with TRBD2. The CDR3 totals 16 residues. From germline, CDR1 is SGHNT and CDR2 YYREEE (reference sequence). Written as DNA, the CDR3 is TGTGCCAGCAGTTTGGAACGACTAGCGGAACAAGAGACCCAGTACTTC. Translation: CASSLERLAEQETQYF. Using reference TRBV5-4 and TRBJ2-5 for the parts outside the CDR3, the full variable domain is ETGVTQSPTHLIKTRGQQVTLRCSSQSGHNTVSWYQQALGQGPQFIFQYYREEENGRGNFPPRFSGLQFPNYSSELNVNALELDDSALYLCASSLERLAEQETQYFGPGTRLLVL.

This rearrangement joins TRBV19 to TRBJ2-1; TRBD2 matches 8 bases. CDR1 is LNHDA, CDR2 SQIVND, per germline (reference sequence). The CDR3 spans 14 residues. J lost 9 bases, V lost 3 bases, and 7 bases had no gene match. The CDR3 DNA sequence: TGTGCCAGTAGTATCCCGGGTAGCGGGGTTGAGCAGTTCTTC. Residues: CASSIPGSGVEQFF.

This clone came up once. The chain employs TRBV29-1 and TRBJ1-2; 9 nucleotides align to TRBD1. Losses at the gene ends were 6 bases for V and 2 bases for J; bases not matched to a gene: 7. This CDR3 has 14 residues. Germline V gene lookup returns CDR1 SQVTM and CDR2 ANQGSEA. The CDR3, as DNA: TGCAGCGTGGGACAGGGAAGTTCCAACTATGGCTACACCTTC. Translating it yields CSVGQGSSNYGYTF.

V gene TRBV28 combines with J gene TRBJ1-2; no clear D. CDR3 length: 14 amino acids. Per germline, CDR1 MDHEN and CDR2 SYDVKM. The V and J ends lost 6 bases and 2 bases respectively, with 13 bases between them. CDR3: CASSLSTENYGYTF. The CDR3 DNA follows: TGTGCCAGCAGCTTGAGTACCGAAAACTATGGCTACACCTTC.

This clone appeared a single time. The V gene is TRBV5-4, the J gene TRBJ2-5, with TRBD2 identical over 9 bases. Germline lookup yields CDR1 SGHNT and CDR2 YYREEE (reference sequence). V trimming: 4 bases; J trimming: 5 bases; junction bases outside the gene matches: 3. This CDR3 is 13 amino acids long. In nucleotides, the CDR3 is TGTGCCAGCAGCATAGCGGGAGTTGAGACCCAGTACTTC. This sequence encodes CASSIAGVETQYF. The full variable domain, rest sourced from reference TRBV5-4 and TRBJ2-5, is ETGVTQSPTHLIKTRGQQVTLRCSSQSGHNTVSWYQQALGQGPQFIFQYYREEENGRGNFPPRFSGLQFPNYSSELNVNALELDDSALYLCASSIAGVETQYFGPGTRLLVL.

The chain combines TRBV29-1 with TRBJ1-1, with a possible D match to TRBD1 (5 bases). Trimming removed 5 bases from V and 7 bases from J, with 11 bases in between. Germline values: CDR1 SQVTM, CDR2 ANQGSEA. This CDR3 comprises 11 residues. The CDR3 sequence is CSVSGRGEAFF. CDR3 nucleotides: TGCAGCGTTAGTGGGAGGGGTGAAGCTTTCTTT.

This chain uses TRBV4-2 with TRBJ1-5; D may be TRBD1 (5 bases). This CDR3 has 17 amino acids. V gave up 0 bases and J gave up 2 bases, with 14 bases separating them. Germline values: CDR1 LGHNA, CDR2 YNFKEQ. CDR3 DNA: TGTGCCAGCAGCCAAGACCAGGGACTGAGCCGCAATCAGCCCCAGCATTTT. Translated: CASSQDQGLSRNQPQHF.

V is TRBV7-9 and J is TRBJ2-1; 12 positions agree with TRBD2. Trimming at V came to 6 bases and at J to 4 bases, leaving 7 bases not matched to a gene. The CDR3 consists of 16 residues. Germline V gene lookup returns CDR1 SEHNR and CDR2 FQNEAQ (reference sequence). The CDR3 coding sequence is TGTGCCAGCAGTTGGTGGACTAGCGGGACATACAATGAGCAGTTCTTC. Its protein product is CASSWWTSGTYNEQFF.

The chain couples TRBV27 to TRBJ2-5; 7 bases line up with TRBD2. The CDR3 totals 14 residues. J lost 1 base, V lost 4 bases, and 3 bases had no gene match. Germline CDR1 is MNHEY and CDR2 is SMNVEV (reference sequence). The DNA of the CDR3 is TGTGCCAGCAGTTCAGCGGGGCGCCAAGAGACCCAGTACTTC. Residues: CASSSAGRQETQYF.

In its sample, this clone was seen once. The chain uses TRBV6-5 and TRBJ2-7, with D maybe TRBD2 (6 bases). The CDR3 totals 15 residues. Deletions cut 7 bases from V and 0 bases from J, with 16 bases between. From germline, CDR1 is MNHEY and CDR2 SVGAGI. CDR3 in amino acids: CASNRVDYSSYEQYF. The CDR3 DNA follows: TGTGCCAGCAATAGGGTGGACTATTCCTCCTACGAGCAGTACTTC.

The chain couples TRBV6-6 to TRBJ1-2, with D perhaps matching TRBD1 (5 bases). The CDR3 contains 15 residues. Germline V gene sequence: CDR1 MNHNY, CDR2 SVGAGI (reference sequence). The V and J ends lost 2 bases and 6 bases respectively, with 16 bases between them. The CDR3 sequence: CASSYGQGSIHGYTF. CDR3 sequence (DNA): TGTGCCAGCAGTTACGGGCAGGGAAGCATCCATGGCTACACCTTC.

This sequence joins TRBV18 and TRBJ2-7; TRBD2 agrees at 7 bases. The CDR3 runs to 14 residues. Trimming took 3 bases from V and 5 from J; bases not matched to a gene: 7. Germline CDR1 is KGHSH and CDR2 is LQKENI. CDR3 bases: TGTGCCAGCTCACCGGGGAGGGCCCCCAACGAGCAGTACTTC. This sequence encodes CASSPGRAPNEQYF.

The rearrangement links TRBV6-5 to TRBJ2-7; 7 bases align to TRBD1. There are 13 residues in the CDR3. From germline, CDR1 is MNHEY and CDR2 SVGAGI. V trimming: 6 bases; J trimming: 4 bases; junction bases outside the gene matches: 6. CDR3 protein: CASSPGQLYEQYF. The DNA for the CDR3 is TGTGCCAGCAGCCCGGGACAGCTGTACGAGCAGTACTTC.

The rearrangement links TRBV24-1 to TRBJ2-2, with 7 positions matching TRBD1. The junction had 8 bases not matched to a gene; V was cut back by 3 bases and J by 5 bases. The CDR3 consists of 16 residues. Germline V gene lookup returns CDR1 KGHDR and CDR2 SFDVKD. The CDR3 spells CATSDPNEGATGELFF. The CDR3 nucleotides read TGTGCCACCAGTGATCCCAACGAGGGGGCGACCGGGGAGCTGTTTTTT.

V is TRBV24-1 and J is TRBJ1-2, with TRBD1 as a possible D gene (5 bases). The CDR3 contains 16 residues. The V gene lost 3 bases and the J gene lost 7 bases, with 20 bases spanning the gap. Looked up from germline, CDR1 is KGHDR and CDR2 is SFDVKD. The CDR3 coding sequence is TGTGCCACCAGTGATCTCTCCGAAACAGGTTTTGCTGGCTACACCTTC. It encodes CATSDLSETGFAGYTF.

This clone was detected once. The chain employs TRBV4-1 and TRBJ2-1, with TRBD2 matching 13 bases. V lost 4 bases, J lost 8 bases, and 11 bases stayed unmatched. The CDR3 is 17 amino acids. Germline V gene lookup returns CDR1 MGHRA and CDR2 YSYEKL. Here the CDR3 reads CASSRSTSGRALDEQFF. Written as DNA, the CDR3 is TGCGCCAGCAGCCGGTCTACTAGCGGGAGGGCCCTAGATGAGCAGTTCTTC.

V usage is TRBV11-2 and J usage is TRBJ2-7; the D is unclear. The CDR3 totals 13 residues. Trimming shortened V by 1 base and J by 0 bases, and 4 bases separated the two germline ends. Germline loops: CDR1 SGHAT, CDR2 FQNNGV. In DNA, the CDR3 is TGTGCCAGCAGCTTAGCAGTCTCCTACGAGCAGTACTTC. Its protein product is CASSLAVSYEQYF.

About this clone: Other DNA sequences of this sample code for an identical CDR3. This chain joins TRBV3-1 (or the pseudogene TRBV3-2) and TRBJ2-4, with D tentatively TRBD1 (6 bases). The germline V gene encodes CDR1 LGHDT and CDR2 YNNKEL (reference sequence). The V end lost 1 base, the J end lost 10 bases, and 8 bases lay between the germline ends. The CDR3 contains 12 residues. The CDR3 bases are TGTGCCAGCAGCCAAGGACAGGCGATTCAGTACTTC. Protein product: CASSQGQAIQYF.

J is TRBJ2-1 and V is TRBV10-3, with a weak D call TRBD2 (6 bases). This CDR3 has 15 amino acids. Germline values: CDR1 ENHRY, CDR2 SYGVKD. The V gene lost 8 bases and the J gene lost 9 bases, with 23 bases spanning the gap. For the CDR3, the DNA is TGTGCCATCCGACAAATCCGGGCCAACGGGGGTGAGCAGTTCTTC. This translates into CAIRQIRANGGEQFF.

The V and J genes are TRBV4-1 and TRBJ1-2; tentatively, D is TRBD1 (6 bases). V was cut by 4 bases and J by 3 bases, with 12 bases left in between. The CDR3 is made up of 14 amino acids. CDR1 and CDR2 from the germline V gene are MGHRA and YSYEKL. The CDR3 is CASSLQGSDYGYTF. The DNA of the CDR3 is TGCGCCAGCAGCCTGCAGGGGTCCGACTATGGCTACACCTTC.

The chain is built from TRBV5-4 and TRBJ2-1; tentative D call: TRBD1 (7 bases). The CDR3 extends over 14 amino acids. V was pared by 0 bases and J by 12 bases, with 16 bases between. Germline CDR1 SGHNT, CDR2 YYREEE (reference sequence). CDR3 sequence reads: CASSLAEPGGRQFF. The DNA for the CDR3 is TGTGCCAGCAGCTTGGCAGAACCAGGGGGGAGGCAGTTCTTC.

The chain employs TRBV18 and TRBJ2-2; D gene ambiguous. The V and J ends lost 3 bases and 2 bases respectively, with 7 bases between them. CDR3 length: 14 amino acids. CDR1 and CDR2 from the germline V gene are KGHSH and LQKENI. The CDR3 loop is CASSPATNTGELFF. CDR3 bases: TGTGCCAGCTCACCGGCAACAAACACCGGGGAGCTGTTTTTT.

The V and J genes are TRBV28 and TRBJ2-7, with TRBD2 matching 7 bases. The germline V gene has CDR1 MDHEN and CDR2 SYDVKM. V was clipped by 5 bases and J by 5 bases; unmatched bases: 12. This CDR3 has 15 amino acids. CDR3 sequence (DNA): TGTGCCAGCAGTGACGAGACGGGAGGTAAAAACGAGCAGTACTTC. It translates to CASSDETGGKNEQYF.

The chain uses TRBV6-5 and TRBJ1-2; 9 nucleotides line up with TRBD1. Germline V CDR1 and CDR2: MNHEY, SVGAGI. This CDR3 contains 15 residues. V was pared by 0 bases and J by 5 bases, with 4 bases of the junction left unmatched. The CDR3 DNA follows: TGTGCCAGCAGTTACTCGGGGACAGGGACATATGGCTACACCTTC. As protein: CASSYSGTGTYGYTF.

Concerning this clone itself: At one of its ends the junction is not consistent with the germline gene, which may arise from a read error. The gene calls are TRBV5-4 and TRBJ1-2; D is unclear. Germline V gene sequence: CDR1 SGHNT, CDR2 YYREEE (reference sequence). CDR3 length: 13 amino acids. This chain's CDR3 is CASSLTSTVPVAF. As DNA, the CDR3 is TGTGCCAGCAGCTTGACCTCTACGGTCCCCGTCGCCTTC.

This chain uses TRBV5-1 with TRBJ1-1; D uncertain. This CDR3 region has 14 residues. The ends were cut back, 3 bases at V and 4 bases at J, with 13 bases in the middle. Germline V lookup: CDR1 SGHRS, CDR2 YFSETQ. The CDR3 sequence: CASSWLTESTEAFF. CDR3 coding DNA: TGCGCCAGCAGCTGGTTGACTGAGAGCACTGAAGCTTTCTTT.

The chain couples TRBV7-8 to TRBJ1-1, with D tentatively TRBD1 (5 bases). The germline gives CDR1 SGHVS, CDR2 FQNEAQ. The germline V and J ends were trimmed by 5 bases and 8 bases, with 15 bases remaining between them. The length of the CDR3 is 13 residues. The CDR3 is CASSPISRGEAFF. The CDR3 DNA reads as TGTGCCAGCAGCCCAATTTCTCGGGGGGAAGCTTTCTTT. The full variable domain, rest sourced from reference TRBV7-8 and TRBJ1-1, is GAGVSQSPRYKVAKRGQDVALRCDPISGHVSLFWYQQALGQGPEFLTYFQNEAQLDKSGLPSDRFFAERPEGSVSTLKIQRTQQEDSAVYLCASSPISRGEAFFGQGTRLTVV.

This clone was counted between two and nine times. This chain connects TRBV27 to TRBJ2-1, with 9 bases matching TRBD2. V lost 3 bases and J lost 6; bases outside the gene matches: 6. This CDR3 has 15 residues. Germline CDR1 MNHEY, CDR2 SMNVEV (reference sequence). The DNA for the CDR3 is TGTGCCAGCAGTTTTGCGGGAGGGGGGACCAATGAGCAGTTCTTC. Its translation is CASSFAGGGTNEQFF.

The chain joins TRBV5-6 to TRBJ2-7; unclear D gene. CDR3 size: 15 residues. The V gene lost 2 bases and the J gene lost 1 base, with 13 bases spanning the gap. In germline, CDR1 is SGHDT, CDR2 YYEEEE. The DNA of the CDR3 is TGTGCCAGCAGCTTTACCCCCCGCGGTTCCTACGAGCAGTACTTC. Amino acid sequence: CASSFTPRGSYEQYF.

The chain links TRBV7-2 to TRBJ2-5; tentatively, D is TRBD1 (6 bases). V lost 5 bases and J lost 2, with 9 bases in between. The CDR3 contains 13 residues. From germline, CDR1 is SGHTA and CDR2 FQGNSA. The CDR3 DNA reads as TGTGCCAGCAGCCGGGACATACAAGAGACCCAGTACTTC. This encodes CASSRDIQETQYF.